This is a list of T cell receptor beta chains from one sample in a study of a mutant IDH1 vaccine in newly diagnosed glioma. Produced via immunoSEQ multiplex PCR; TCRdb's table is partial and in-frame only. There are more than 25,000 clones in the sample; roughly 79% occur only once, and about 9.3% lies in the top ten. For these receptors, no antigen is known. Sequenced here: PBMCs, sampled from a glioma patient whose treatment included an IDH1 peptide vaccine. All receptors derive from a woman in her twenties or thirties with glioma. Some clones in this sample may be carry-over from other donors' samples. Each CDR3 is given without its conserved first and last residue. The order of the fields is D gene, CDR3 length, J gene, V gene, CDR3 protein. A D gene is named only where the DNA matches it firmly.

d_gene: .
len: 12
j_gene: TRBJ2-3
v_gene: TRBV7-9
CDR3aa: ASSLIATTDTQY

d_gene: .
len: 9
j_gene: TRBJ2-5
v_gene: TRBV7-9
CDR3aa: ASSLAETQY

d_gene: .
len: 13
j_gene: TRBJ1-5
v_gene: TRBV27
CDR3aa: ASSLSGPVNQPQH

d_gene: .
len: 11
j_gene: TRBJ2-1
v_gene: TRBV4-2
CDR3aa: ASSQDLGNEQF

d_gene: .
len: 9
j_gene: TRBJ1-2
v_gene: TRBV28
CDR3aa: ASNGSGGYT

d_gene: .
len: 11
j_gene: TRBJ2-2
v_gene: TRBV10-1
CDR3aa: ASRADSTGELF

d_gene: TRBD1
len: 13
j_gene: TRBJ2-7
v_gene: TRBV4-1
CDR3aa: ASSHTGTVSYEQY

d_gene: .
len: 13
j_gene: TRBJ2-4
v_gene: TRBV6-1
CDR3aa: ASSEGFWAKNIQY

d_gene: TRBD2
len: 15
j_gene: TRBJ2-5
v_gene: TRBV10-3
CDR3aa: AISEMTSGHPGETQY

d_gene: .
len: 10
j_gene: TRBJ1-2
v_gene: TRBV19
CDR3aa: ASSIALDGYT

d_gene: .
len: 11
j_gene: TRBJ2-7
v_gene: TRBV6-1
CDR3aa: ASGRGPHDEQY

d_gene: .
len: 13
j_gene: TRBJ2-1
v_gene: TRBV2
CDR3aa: ASSEVVMASNEQF

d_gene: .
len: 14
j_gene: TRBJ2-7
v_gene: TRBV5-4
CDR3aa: ASSLTQGPGVYEQY

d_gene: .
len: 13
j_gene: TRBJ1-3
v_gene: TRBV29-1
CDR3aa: SVILWYETGNTIY

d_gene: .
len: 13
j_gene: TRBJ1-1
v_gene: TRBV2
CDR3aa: ASSQRYASGTEAF

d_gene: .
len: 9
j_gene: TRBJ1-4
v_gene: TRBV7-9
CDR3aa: ASSPGGALA